These 24 T cell receptor beta chains originate from one sample sequenced in a study of blood T cell repertoires in COVID-19. Sequencing was performed with immunoSEQ multiplex PCR; in TCRdb, only in-frame clones are kept and a portion is missing. The repertoire has approximately 220,000 clones, 83% of them found once; the top ten carry nearly 5%. Sequencing input: PBMCs or T cells enriched from blood (not recorded which). The origin of the receptors is a woman aged 50 to 65 who had been exposed to COVID-19.

The chain is built from TRBV12-3 or TRBV12-4 and TRBJ1-5; possible D gene TRBD1, 5 bases. The CDR3 length is 13 residues. The V end lost 6 bases, the J end lost 6 bases, and 12 bases lay between the germline ends. CDR3 coding DNA: TGTGCCAGCAGCTTCAGGGAAGGTCAGCCCCAGCATTTT. Protein product: CASSFREGQPQHF.

CDR3 bases: TGTGCCAGCAGCTTGGCCAGGGGGCGGGGGGGCCAAGAGACCCAGTACTTC. Translated, it gives CASSLARGRGGQETQYF. The chain is built from TRBV5-4 and TRBJ2-5, with a tentative D call TRBD2 (9 bases). The germline gives CDR1 SGHNT, CDR2 YYREEE (reference sequence). The CDR3 is 17 residues long. V lost 0 bases to trimming and J lost 1 base, with 16 bases between them.

The rearrangement joins TRBV10-2 to TRBJ1-2; D is uncertain. Deletions cut 3 bases from V and 7 bases from J, with 12 bases between. The germline V gene has CDR1 WSHSY and CDR2 SAAADI. This CDR3 region has 13 residues. For the CDR3, the DNA is TGCGCCAGCAGTGACGGACGGGGATTTGGCTACACCTTC. This codes for CASSDGRGFGYTF.

V is TRBV19 and J is TRBJ1-1; a weak D match, TRBD1 (6 bases). Trimming pared 3 bases from V and 1 base from J, leaving 6 bases between. Per germline, CDR1 LNHDA and CDR2 SQIVND (reference sequence). This CDR3 is built from 13 residues. The CDR3 bases are TGTGCCAGTAGTATGACAGGGAACACTGAAGCTTTCTTT. As protein: CASSMTGNTEAFF.

The chain carries TRBV5-1 and TRBJ1-2; perhaps TRBD1 as D (5 bases). Trimming pared 5 bases from V and 1 base from J, leaving 9 bases between. CDR3 length: 13 amino acids. Germline assignment: CDR1 SGHRS and CDR2 YFSETQ. The CDR3 sequence: CASSRTFNYGYTF. In DNA, the CDR3 is TGCGCCAGCAGTCGGACATTTAACTATGGCTACACCTTC.

This clone was found a few times. J is TRBJ1-2 and V is TRBV10-3; possibly TRBD1 for D (5 bases). V gave up 0 bases and J gave up 8 bases, with 16 bases separating them. This CDR3 spans 15 amino acids. Germline V gives CDR1 ENHRY, CDR2 SYGVKD. This chain's CDR3 is CAISESVGTGEGYTF. CDR3 nucleotide sequence: TGTGCCATCAGTGAGTCGGTGGGGACGGGAGAAGGCTACACCTTC.

The chain combines TRBV3-1 (or the pseudogene TRBV3-2) with TRBJ2-7, with 8 bases lining up with TRBD2. The ends lost 4 bases at V and 4 bases at J; junction bases unmatched: 9. CDR1 LGHDT and CDR2 YNNKEL come from the germline V gene (reference sequence). There are 15 residues in the CDR3. The CDR3 DNA is TGTGCCAGCAGCCGTGGTGTAGCGGGGTCTTACGAGCAGTACTTC. This encodes CASSRGVAGSYEQYF.

The CDR3 coding sequence is TGTGCCAGCAGTTTCCACTCGCCAAGGGGAGGGGAAAAACTGTTTTTT. This gives the protein CASSFHSPRGGEKLFF. The V gene is TRBV28, the J gene TRBJ1-4; D is possibly TRBD1 (5 bases). The germline V gene has CDR1 MDHEN and CDR2 SYDVKM. V was clipped by 3 bases and J by 8 bases, with 19 bases between them. The CDR3 consists of 16 residues. The full variable domain, rest sourced from reference TRBV28 and TRBJ1-4, is DVKVTQSSRYLVKRTGEKVFLECVQDMDHENMFWYRQDPGLGLRLIYFSYDVKMKEKGDIPEGYSVSREKKERFSLILESASTNQTSMYLCASSFHSPRGGEKLFFGSGTQLSVL.

The rearrangement joins TRBV5-6 to TRBJ2-3, with 9 bases matching TRBD2. Germline-derived CDR1 and CDR2 are SGHDT and YYEEEE. The CDR3 covers 16 residues. J was trimmed by 1 base and V by 4 bases; bases with no gene match: 7. DNA for the CDR3: TGTGCCAGCAGCCCGGCGGCTAGCGGGGGCACAGATACGCAGTATTTT. The encoded protein is CASSPAASGGTDTQYF.

The chain uses TRBV6-5 and TRBJ2-1; D is perhaps TRBD1 (6 bases). Germline CDR1 reads MNHEY; CDR2 reads SVGAGI. V was trimmed by 2 bases and J by 1 base, leaving 6 bases between them. This CDR3 comprises 14 residues. The CDR3 spells CASSYTGSYNEQFF. In nucleotides, the CDR3 is TGTGCCAGCAGTTACACAGGGTCCTACAATGAGCAGTTCTTC.

This sequence joins TRBV5-6 and TRBJ2-1; D remains ambiguous. The CDR3 has 18 residues. V lost 0 bases and J 1 base, leaving 17 bases between the germline ends. Germline-derived CDR1 and CDR2 are SGHDT and YYEEEE. The CDR3 DNA reads as TGTGCCAGCAGCTTGGATCCAGCGTGGGTTGGTTCCTACAATGAGCAGTTCTTC. Its protein product is CASSLDPAWVGSYNEQFF.

The chain links TRBV5-1 to TRBJ2-2; 7 nucleotides line up with TRBD1. The germline V gene encodes CDR1 SGHRS and CDR2 YFSETQ. This CDR3 is 19 amino acids long. The V gene end was trimmed by 2 bases and the J gene end by 4 bases; junction bases not matched to a gene: 17. CDR3 amino acids: CASSLYWTLSPGGTGELFF. The CDR3 coding sequence is TGCGCCAGCAGCTTATATTGGACCCTTTCCCCAGGGGGCACCGGGGAGCTGTTTTTT.

The V gene is TRBV10-3, the J gene TRBJ2-2; 7 bases align to TRBD1. Per the germline V gene, CDR1 is ENHRY and CDR2 is SYGVKD. Trimming cost V 11 bases and J 2 bases; bases outside gene matches: 8. The CDR3 extends over 14 amino acids. The CDR3 nucleotides are TGTGCCTCCAGGGGACAGATCAACACCGGGGAGCTGTTTTTT. As protein: CASRGQINTGELFF.

The chain couples TRBV7-2 to TRBJ1-2, with D possibly being TRBD1 (5 bases). Germline V CDR1 and CDR2: SGHTA, FQGNSA. This CDR3 has 15 amino acids. V shed 0 bases and J shed 1 base, with 9 bases lying between them. The CDR3 spells CASSLAPGNNYGYTF. In nucleotides, the CDR3 is TGTGCCAGCAGCTTAGCTCCAGGGAATAACTATGGCTACACCTTC. The full variable domain, completed using reference TRBV7-2 and TRBJ1-2, is GAGVSQSPSNKVTEKGKDVELRCDPISGHTALYWYRQSLGQGLEFLIYFQGNSAPDKSGLPSDRFSAERTGGSVSTLTIQRTQQEDSAVYLCASSLAPGNNYGYTFGSGTRLTVV.

The genes are TRBV6-5 and TRBJ2-1; the D gene is possibly TRBD2 (6 bases). The length of the CDR3 is 12 residues. The germline gives CDR1 MNHEY, CDR2 SVGAGI. V lost 5 bases, J lost 13 bases, and 15 bases lay in between. This chain's CDR3 is CASSPWWGGQFF. The CDR3 DNA reads as TGTGCCAGCAGTCCCTGGTGGGGAGGACAGTTCTTC.

This clone appeared a few times. The chain has TRBV27 and TRBJ1-2, with a weak D call TRBD1 (5 bases). The V gene lost 3 bases and the J gene lost 1 base, with 9 bases spanning the gap. Germline assignment: CDR1 MNHEY and CDR2 SMNVEV (reference sequence). The CDR3 has 14 residues. The DNA for the CDR3 is TGTGCCAGCAGTTTTGTCGGGGGTAACTATGGCTACACCTTC. Its translation: CASSFVGGNYGYTF.

The rearrangement uses TRBV21-1 and TRBJ2-7; the table gives TRBD1 as D, unverified against the DNA. TRBV21-1 is annotated as a pseudogene. The CDR3 runs to 15 residues. CDR3: CASSKDPDRAYEQYF. The CDR3 DNA follows: TGTGCCAGCAGCAAAGACCCTGACAGGGCCTACGAGCAGTACTTC.

This clone was recorded once. This chain uses TRBV12-3 or TRBV12-4 with TRBJ1-1; tentatively, D is TRBD1 (6 bases). The V and J ends lost 1 base and 8 bases respectively, with 11 bases between them. This CDR3 region has 13 residues. In DNA form, the CDR3 reads TGTGCCAGCAGTTTAGACAGGGTCCAAGAAGCTTTCTTT. Protein sequence: CASSLDRVQEAFF.

The chain joins TRBV18 to TRBJ2-7, with D possibly matching TRBD2 (6 bases). Trimming left V 6 bases short and J 0 bases short, with 12 bases between. CDR1 and CDR2 from the germline V gene are KGHSH and LQKENI. The CDR3 has 14 amino acids. CDR3 in amino acids: CASSRDGPSYEQYF. The CDR3 region has the DNA TGTGCCAGCTCGCGGGACGGTCCCTCCTACGAGCAGTACTTC.

The chain employs TRBV27 and TRBJ1-5; 9 nucleotides align to TRBD1. Losses at the gene ends were 5 bases for V and 6 bases for J; bases not matched to a gene: 5. Germline CDR1 reads MNHEY; CDR2 reads SMNVEV (reference sequence). CDR3 size: 14 residues. The DNA for the CDR3 is TGTGCCAGCAGTCCTGACAGGGGGAGTCAGCCCCAGCATTTT. This encodes CASSPDRGSQPQHF.

The chain couples TRBV6-1 to TRBJ1-6, with D uncertain. Looked up from germline, CDR1 is MNHNS and CDR2 is SASEGT. This CDR3 spans 15 amino acids. The V and J ends lost 3 bases and 10 bases respectively, with 16 bases between them. In nucleotides, the CDR3 is TGTGCCAGCAGTGAGTCCCCCCAGGTGAGATCACCCCTCCACTTT. Its protein product is CASSESPQVRSPLHF.

The V call is TRBV10-3, the J call TRBJ2-1; TRBD2 matches 10 bases. With V trimmed by 11 bases and J by 5 bases, 18 bases remained unmatched. CDR3 length: 17 amino acids. Looked up from germline, CDR1 is ENHRY and CDR2 is SYGVKD. This CDR3 is CASRGSGGQLFDNEQFF. The CDR3 nucleotides are TGTGCCTCTCGTGGTAGCGGGGGGCAGCTTTTCGACAATGAGCAGTTCTTC.

The chain combines TRBV4-3 with TRBJ2-2, with 8 bases that match TRBD2. V lost 0 bases to trimming and J lost 6 bases; unmatched junction nucleotides: 6. Per germline, CDR1 LGHNA and CDR2 YSLEER. The CDR3 covers 16 residues. The CDR3 here is CASSQEAGGFSGELFF. The DNA for the CDR3 is TGCGCCAGCAGCCAAGAGGCGGGGGGCTTCTCCGGGGAGCTGTTTTTT.

The J gene is TRBJ2-2, the V gene TRBV7-9; TRBD2 matches at 14 bases. The V gene's germline CDR1 is SEHNR and CDR2 FQNEAQ (reference sequence). The CDR3 extends over 17 amino acids. The V gene end was trimmed by 5 bases and the J gene end by 6 bases; junction bases not matched to a gene: 8. In DNA form, the CDR3 reads TGTGCCAGCAGCACTGGACTAGCGGGGGGTACGGCCGGGGAGCTGTTTTTT. Its protein product is CASSTGLAGGTAGELFF.